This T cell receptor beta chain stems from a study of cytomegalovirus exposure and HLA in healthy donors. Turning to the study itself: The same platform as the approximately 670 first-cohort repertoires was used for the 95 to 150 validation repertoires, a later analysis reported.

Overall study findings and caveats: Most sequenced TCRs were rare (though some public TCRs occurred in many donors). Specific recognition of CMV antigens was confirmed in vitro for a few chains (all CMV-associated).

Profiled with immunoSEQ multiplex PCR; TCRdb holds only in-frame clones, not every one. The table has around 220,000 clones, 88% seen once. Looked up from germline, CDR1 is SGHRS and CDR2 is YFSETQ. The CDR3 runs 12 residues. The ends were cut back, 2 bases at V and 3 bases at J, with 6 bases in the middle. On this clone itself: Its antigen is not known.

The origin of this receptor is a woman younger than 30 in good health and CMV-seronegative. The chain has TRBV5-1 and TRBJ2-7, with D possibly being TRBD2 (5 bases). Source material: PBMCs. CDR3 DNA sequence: TGCGCCAGCAGCTTAAGCGGCTACGAGCAGTACTTC. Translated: CASSLSGYEQYF.